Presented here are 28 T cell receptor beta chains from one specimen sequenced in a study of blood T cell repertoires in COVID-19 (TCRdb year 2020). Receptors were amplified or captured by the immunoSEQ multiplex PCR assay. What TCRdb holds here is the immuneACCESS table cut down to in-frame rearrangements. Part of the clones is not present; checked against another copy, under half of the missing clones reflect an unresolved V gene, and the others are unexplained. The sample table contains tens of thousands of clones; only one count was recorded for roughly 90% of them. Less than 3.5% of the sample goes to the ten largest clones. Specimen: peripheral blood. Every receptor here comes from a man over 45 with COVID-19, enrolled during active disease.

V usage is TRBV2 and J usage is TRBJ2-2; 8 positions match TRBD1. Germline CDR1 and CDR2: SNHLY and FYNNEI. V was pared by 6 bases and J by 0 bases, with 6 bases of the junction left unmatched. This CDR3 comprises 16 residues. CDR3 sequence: CASSTRTGSNTGELFF. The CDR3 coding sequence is TGTGCCAGCAGCACCCGGACAGGGTCGAACACCGGGGAGCTGTTTTTT. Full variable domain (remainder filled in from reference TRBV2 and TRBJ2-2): EPEVTQTPSHQVTQMGQEVILRCVPISNHLYFYWYRQILGQKVEFLVSFYNNEISEKSEIFDDQFSVERPDGSNFTLKIRSTKLEDSAMYFCASSTRTGSNTGELFFGEGSRLTVL.

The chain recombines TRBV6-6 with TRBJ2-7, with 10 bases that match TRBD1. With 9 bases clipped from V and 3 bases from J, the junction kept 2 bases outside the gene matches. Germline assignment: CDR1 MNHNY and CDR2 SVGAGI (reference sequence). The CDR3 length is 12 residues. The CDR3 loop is CASGDRGYEQYF. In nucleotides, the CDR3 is TGTGCCAGTGGGGACAGGGGCTACGAGCAGTACTTC.

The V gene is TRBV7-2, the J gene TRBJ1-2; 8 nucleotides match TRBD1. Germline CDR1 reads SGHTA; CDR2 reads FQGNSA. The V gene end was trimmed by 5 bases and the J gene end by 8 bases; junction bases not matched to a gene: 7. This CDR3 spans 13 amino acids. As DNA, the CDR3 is TGTGCCAGCAGCCCGGACAGGGCGTCGGGCTACACCTTC. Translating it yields CASSPDRASGYTF.

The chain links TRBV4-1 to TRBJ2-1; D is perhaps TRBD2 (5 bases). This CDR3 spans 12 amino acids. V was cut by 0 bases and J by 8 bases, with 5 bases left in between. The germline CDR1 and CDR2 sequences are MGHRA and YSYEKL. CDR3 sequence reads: CASSQDGDEQFF. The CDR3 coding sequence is TGCGCCAGCAGCCAAGACGGGGATGAGCAGTTCTTC.

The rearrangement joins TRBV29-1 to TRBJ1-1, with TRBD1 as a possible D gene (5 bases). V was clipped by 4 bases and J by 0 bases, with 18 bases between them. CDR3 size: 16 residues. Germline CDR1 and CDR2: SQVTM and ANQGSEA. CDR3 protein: CSVGRQGRSMNTEAFF. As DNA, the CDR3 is TGCAGCGTTGGACGGCAGGGCCGATCGATGAACACTGAAGCTTTCTTT. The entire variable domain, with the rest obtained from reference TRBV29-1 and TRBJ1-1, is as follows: SAVISQKPSRDICQRGTSLTIQCQVDSQVTMMFWYRQQPGQSLTLIATANQGSEATYESGFVIDKFPISRPNLTFSTLTVSNMSPEDSSIYLCSVGRQGRSMNTEAFFGQGTRLTVV.

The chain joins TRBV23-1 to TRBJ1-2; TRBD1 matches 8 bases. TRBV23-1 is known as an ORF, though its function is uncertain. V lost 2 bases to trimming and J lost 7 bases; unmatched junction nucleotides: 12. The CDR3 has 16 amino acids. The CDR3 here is CASSQTKYRRGLGYTF. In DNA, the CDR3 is TGCGCCAGCAGTCAAACGAAGTACCGCAGGGGGCTTGGCTACACCTTC.

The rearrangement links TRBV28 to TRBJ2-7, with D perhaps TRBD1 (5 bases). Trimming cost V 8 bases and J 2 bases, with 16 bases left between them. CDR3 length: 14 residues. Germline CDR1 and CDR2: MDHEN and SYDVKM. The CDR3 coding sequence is TGTGCCAGCCTTACTCGAACAGGCGCCTACGAGCAGTACTTC. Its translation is CASLTRTGAYEQYF. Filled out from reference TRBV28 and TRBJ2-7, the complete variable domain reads DVKVTQSSRYLVKRTGEKVFLECVQDMDHENMFWYRQDPGLGLRLIYFSYDVKMKEKGDIPEGYSVSREKKERFSLILESASTNQTSMYLCASLTRTGAYEQYFGPGTRLTVT.

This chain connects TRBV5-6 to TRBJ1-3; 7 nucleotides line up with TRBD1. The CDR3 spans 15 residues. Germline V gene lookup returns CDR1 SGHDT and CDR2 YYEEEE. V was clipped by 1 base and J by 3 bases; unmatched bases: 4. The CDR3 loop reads CASSLWSGGGNTIYF. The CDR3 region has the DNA TGTGCCAGCAGCTTGTGGTCAGGGGGTGGAAACACCATATATTTT.

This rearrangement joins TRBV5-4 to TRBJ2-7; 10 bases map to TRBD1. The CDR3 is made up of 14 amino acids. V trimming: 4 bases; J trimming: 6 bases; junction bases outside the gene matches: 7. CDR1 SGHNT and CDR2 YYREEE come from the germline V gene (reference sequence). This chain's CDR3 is CASSQGTGVVEQYF. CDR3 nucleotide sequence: TGTGCCAGCAGCCAAGGGACAGGGGTTGTCGAGCAGTACTTC. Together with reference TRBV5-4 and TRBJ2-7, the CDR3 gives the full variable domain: ETGVTQSPTHLIKTRGQQVTLRCSSQSGHNTVSWYQQALGQGPQFIFQYYREEENGRGNFPPRFSGLQFPNYSSELNVNALELDDSALYLCASSQGTGVVEQYFGPGTRLTVT.

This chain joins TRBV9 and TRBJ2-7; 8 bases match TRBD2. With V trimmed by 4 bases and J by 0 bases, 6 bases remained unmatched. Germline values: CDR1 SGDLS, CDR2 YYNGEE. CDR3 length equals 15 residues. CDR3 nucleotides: TGTGCCAGCAGCCCCGGCGGGGGGCACTCCTACGAGCAGTACTTC. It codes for CASSPGGGHSYEQYF.

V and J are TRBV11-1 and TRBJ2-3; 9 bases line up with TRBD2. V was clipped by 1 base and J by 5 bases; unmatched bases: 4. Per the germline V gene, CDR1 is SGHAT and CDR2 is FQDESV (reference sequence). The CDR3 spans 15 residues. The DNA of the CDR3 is TGTGCCAGCAGCTTAGAGGCGGGGGGGAGAGATACGCAGTATTTT. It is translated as CASSLEAGGRDTQYF.

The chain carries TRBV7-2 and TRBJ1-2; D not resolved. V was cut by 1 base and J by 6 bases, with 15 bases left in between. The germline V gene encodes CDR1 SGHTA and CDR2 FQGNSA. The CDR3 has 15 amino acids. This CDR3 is CASSLVHRSADGYTF. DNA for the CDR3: TGTGCCAGCAGCTTAGTACACCGCTCAGCGGATGGCTACACCTTC.

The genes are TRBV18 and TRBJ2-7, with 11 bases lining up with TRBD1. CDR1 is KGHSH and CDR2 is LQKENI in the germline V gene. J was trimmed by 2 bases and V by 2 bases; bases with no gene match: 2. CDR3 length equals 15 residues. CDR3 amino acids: CASSPGTGGTYEQYF. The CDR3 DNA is TGTGCCAGCTCACCAGGGACAGGGGGAACCTACGAGCAGTACTTC.

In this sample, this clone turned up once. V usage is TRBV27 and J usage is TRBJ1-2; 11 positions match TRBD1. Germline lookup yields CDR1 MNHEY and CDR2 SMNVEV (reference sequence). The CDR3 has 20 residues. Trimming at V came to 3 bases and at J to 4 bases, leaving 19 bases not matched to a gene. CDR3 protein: CASSFSVSGDRGNNIYGYTF. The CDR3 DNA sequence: TGTGCCAGCAGTTTCTCAGTTTCGGGGGACAGGGGGAACAATATCTATGGCTACACCTTC.

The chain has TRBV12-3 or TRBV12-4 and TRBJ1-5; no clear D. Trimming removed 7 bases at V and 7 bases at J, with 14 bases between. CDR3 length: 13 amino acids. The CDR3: CASTSDMGQPQHF. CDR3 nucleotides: TGTGCCAGCACCTCAGACATGGGCCAGCCCCAGCATTTT.

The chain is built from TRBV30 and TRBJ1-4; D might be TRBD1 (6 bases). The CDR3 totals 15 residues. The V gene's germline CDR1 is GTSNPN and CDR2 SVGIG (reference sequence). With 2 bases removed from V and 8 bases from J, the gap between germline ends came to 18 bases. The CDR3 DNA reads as TGTGCCTGGAGTCTAACCCCGAGGACAGACGAAAAACTGTTTTTT. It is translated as CAWSLTPRTDEKLFF.

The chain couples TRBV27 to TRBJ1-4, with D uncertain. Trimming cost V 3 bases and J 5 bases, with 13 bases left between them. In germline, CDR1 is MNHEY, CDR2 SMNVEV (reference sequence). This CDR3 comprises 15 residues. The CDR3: CASSFRLAKNEKLFF. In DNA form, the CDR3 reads TGTGCCAGCAGTTTCCGACTGGCTAAGAATGAAAAACTGTTTTTT.

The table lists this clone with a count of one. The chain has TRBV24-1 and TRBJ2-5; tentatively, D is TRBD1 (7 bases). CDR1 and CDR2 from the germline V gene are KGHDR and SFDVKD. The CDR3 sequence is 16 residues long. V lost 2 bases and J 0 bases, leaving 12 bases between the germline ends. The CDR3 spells CATSDSSRGDQETQYF. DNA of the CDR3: TGTGCCACCAGTGATTCATCCAGGGGGGACCAAGAGACCCAGTACTTC.

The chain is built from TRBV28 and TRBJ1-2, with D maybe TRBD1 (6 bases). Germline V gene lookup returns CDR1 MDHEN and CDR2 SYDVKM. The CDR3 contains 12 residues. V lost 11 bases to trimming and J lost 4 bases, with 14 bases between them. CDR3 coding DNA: TGTGCCCTTCGTGCCAGGGGCTATGGCTACACCTTC. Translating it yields CALRARGYGYTF.

This CDR3 is CASQLAGTQYF. The CDR3 coding sequence is TGTGCCAGCCAACTAGCGGGGACGCAGTATTTT. The rearrangement links TRBV6-4 to TRBJ2-3; TRBD2 aligns across 10 bases. The CDR3 covers 11 residues. Germline V gene sequence: CDR1 MRHNA, CDR2 SNTAGT. The V gene end was trimmed by 8 bases and the J gene end by 9 bases; junction bases not matched to a gene: 2.

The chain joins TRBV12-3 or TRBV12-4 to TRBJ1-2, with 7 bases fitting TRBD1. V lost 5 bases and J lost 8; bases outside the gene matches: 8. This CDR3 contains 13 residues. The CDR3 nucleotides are TGTGCCAGCAGTATGGAGACAGGGACCGGCTACACCTTC. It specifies CASSMETGTGYTF.

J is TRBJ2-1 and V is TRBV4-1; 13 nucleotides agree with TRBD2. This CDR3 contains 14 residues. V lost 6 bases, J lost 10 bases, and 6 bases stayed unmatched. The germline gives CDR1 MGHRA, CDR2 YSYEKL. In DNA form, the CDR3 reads TGCGCCAGCAGGAGGACTAGCGGGGGAGGCGAGCAGTTCTTC. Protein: CASRRTSGGGEQFF.

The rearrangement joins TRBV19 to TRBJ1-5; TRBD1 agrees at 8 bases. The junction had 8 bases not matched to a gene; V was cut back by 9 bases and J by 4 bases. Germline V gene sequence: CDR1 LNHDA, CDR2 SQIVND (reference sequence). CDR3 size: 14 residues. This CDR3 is CASDRGGSNQPQHF. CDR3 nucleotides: TGTGCCAGCGACAGGGGAGGAAGTAATCAGCCCCAGCATTTT.

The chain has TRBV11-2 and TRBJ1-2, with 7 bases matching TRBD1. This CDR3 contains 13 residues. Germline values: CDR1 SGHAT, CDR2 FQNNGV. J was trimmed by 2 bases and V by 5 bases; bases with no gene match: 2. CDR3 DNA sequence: TGTGCCAGCAGCCCGGGACAGAACTATGGCTACACCTTC. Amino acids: CASSPGQNYGYTF.

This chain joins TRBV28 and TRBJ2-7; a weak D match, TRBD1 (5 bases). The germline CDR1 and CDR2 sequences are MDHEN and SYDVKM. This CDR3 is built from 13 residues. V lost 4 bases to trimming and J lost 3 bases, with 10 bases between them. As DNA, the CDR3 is TGTGCCAGCAGTTCGCCGACAGTCTACGAGCAGTACTTC. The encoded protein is CASSSPTVYEQYF.

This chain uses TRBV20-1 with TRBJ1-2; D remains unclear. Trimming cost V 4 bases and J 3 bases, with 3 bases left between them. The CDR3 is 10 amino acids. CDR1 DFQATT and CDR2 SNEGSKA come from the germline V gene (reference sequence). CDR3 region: CSAIDYGYTF. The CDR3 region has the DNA TGCAGTGCTATCGACTATGGCTACACCTTC.

This CDR3 is CASSYQDGGGDEQYF. Here the CDR3 DNA reads TGTGCCAGCAGCTACCAAGACGGGGGAGGCGACGAGCAGTACTTC. The chain joins TRBV7-2 to TRBJ2-7, with a tentative D call TRBD2 (6 bases). Deletions cut 4 bases from V and 5 bases from J, with 18 bases between. The CDR3 runs to 15 residues. Germline lookup yields CDR1 SGHTA and CDR2 FQGNSA.

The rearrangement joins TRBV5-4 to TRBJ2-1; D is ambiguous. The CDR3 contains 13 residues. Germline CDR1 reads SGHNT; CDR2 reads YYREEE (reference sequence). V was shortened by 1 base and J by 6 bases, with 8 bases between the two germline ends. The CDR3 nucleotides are TGTGCCAGCAGCTTGAACAGCCCCAATGAGCAGTTCTTC. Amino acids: CASSLNSPNEQFF.